This passage covers 29 T cell receptor beta chains from one sample sequenced in a study of blood T cell repertoires in COVID-19. Generated by immunoSEQ multiplex PCR, the TCRdb table keeps only in-frame clones and is missing some. There are about 260,000 clones in the sample; less than 90% occur only once, and less than 15% lies in the top ten. Sequencing was carried out using peripheral blood. These receptors were obtained from a human donor in a cohort sampled during active COVID-19.

V usage is TRBV2 and J usage is TRBJ2-3; TRBD2 aligns across 7 bases. Looked up from germline, CDR1 is SNHLY and CDR2 is FYNNEI. V was clipped by 4 bases and J by 5 bases; unmatched bases: 3. CDR3 size: 13 residues. For the CDR3, the DNA is TGTGCCAGCAGTGGACTAGCTGGAGATACGCAGTATTTT. This translates into CASSGLAGDTQYF.

The gene calls are TRBV5-1 and TRBJ1-5; 8 nucleotides align to TRBD1. CDR1 and CDR2 from the germline V gene are SGHRS and YFSETQ. This CDR3 comprises 15 residues. J gave up 4 bases and V 6 bases, and 9 bases lay outside the gene matches. The CDR3 DNA reads as TGCGCCAGCACCCCGACAGGGGAACCAAATCAGCCCCAGCATTTT. Protein product: CASTPTGEPNQPQHF. Looking up the rest from reference TRBV5-1 and TRBJ1-5 gives the full variable domain: KAGVTQTPRYLIKTRGQQVTLSCSPISGHRSVSWYQQTPGQGLQFLFEYFSETQRNKGNFPGRFSGRQFSNSRSEMNVSTLELGDSALYLCASTPTGEPNQPQHFGDGTRLSIL.

In this sample, this clone turned up once. The gene calls are TRBV28 and TRBJ1-2, with D perhaps matching TRBD1 (5 bases). Germline V gives CDR1 MDHEN, CDR2 SYDVKM. The CDR3 consists of 12 residues. V was shortened by 9 bases and J by 6 bases, with 14 bases between the two germline ends. The CDR3 loop reads CASTGPLHGYTF. CDR3 coding DNA: TGTGCCAGTACAGGCCCACTCCATGGCTACACCTTC.

The chain has TRBV18 and TRBJ2-7; 10 positions agree with TRBD2. This CDR3 has 15 residues. Germline values: CDR1 KGHSH, CDR2 LQKENI. With V trimmed by 3 bases and J by 4 bases, 6 bases remained unmatched. The CDR3 sequence is CASSPLAGEGYEQYF. Here the CDR3 DNA reads TGTGCCAGCTCACCGCTAGCGGGAGAGGGGTACGAGCAGTACTTC.

V is TRBV7-6 and J is TRBJ2-7; 9 positions match TRBD1. CDR1 SGHVS and CDR2 FNYEAQ come from the germline V gene. There are 17 residues in the CDR3. V lost 2 bases and J lost 3; bases outside the gene matches: 11. CDR3: CASSLRTGGQGDYEQYF. The CDR3 DNA reads TGTGCCAGCAGCTTAAGGACCGGGGGACAGGGAGACTACGAGCAGTACTTC.

This sequence joins TRBV5-4 and TRBJ2-2; 8 positions agree with TRBD2. The CDR3 covers 16 residues. Looked up from germline, CDR1 is SGHNT and CDR2 is YYREEE (reference sequence). J lost 8 bases, V lost 0 bases, and 9 bases had no gene match. The CDR3 spells CASSLELAGSRGELFF. The CDR3 DNA reads TGTGCCAGCAGCTTGGAGCTAGCGGGTTCACGAGGGGAGCTGTTTTTT.

This clone appeared a single time. The rearrangement uses TRBV5-1 and TRBJ1-1, with D tentatively TRBD1 (5 bases). Trimming removed 0 bases from V and 2 bases from J, with 14 bases in between. The CDR3 length is 16 residues. CDR1 is SGHRS and CDR2 is YFSETQ in the germline V gene. The CDR3 protein is CASSLEPSGLNTEAFF. The CDR3 DNA follows: TGCGCCAGCAGCTTGGAACCCTCAGGGCTTAACACTGAAGCTTTCTTT.

This sequence joins TRBV20-1 and TRBJ1-1, with D perhaps TRBD1 (5 bases). V gave up 3 bases and J gave up 3 bases, with 14 bases separating them. The germline V gene encodes CDR1 DFQATT and CDR2 SNEGSKA (reference sequence). The CDR3 consists of 14 residues. CDR3 protein: CSASGGGVDTEAFF. CDR3 nucleotide sequence: TGCAGTGCTAGTGGAGGAGGGGTCGACACTGAAGCTTTCTTT.

This rearrangement joins TRBV7-9 to TRBJ2-7; D unresolved. V was shortened by 0 bases and J by 2 bases, with 8 bases between the two germline ends. CDR1 is SEHNR and CDR2 is FQNEAQ in the germline V gene (reference sequence). The CDR3 has 14 residues. The CDR3 protein is CASSLAGRTYEQYF. The CDR3 region has the DNA TGTGCCAGCAGCTTAGCTGGCCGAACCTACGAGCAGTACTTC.

This rearrangement joins TRBV4-2 to TRBJ1-1; 9 bases map to TRBD1. CDR3 length: 22 residues. Germline V gene sequence: CDR1 LGHNA, CDR2 YNFKEQ. The V segment lost 2 bases and the J segment 4 bases; nucleotides outside the gene matches: 26. This CDR3 is CASSQITGSGNRGRLSSTEAFF. For the CDR3, the DNA is TGTGCCAGCAGCCAAATCACCGGGTCAGGGAACAGGGGGCGTCTCTCGAGCACTGAAGCTTTCTTT.

This clone was detected once. This chain connects TRBV28 to TRBJ2-7, with 9 bases identical to TRBD1. The V and J ends lost 2 bases and 9 bases, in that order; junction bases with no gene match: 14. This CDR3 spans 16 amino acids. Germline CDR1 MDHEN, CDR2 SYDVKM. CDR3 loop: CASSLHPGTGKNGQYF. For the CDR3, the DNA is TGTGCCAGCAGTTTACATCCAGGGACAGGGAAGAATGGGCAGTACTTC.

CDR3 loop: CASIHLDSSNSPLHF. CDR3 nucleotide sequence: TGCGCCAGCATCCACCTGGACAGTTCAAATTCACCCCTCCACTTT. The V gene is TRBV10-1, the J gene TRBJ1-6; a weak D match, TRBD1 (6 bases). The CDR3 covers 15 residues. CDR1 and CDR2 from the germline V gene are WNHNN and SYGVQD (reference sequence). The germline V and J ends were trimmed by 7 bases and 7 bases, with 17 bases remaining between them.

The V gene is TRBV9, the J gene TRBJ2-2; D is possibly TRBD2 (5 bases). The CDR3 covers 15 residues. The germline V gene encodes CDR1 SGDLS and CDR2 YYNGEE. V dropped 2 bases and J dropped 5 bases, with 13 bases sitting between them. Written as DNA, the CDR3 is TGTGCCAGCAGCGTTAGCGCCACGAGTACCGGGGAGCTGTTTTTT. Encoded protein: CASSVSATSTGELFF.

The gene calls are TRBV10-2 and TRBJ2-3, with a possible D match to TRBD1 (7 bases). Trimming pared 8 bases from V and 2 bases from J, leaving 11 bases between. This CDR3 region has 13 residues. Germline lookup yields CDR1 WSHSY and CDR2 SAAADI. CDR3 nucleotides: TGCGCCAGCGGAGGGGGCGTCACAGATACGCAGTATTTT. This sequence encodes CASGGGVTDTQYF.

The chain employs TRBV6-5 and TRBJ1-5; TRBD1 might be the D (5 bases). The CDR3 is 13 residues long. Trimming took 7 bases from V and 5 from J, leaving 12 bases between them. The germline CDR1 and CDR2 sequences are MNHEY and SVGAGI. Here the CDR3 reads CASTDSLDQPQHF. In DNA, the CDR3 is TGTGCCAGCACCGACAGTTTGGATCAGCCCCAGCATTTT.

This sequence joins TRBV3-1 (or the pseudogene TRBV3-2) and TRBJ1-1; D is ambiguous. Germline loops: CDR1 LGHDT, CDR2 YNNKEL (reference sequence). With 3 bases removed from V and 7 bases from J, the gap between germline ends came to 12 bases. The CDR3 is made up of 13 amino acids. CDR3 sequence (DNA): TGTGCCAGCAGCCACCTGCGCGGATTTGAAGCTTTCTTT. Translating it yields CASSHLRGFEAFF.

This clone was seen once. The chain links TRBV12-3 or TRBV12-4 to TRBJ2-7; maybe TRBD1 (6 bases). Deletions cut 6 bases from V and 6 bases from J, with 12 bases between. This CDR3 spans 12 amino acids. The CDR3 nucleotides are TGTGCCAGCAGCACGGGACACGGCGAGCAGTACTTC. Translating it yields CASSTGHGEQYF.

V and J are TRBV9 and TRBJ2-2, with 10 bases fitting TRBD2. Germline values: CDR1 SGDLS, CDR2 YYNGEE. J gave up 5 bases and V 4 bases, and 11 bases lay outside the gene matches. The CDR3 has 17 amino acids. The CDR3 here is CASSQYIPGLATGELFF. The CDR3 bases are TGTGCCAGCAGCCAGTATATTCCGGGACTAGCGACCGGGGAGCTGTTTTTT. Full variable domain (missing parts from reference TRBV9 and TRBJ2-2): DSGVTQTPKHLITATGQRVTLRCSPRSGDLSVYWYQQSLDQGLQFLIQYYNGEERAKGNILERFSAQQFPDLHSELNLSSLELGDSALYFCASSQYIPGLATGELFFGEGSRLTVL.

This chain connects TRBV27 to TRBJ1-6; D gene ambiguous. In germline, CDR1 is MNHEY, CDR2 SMNVEV (reference sequence). The V end lost 4 bases, the J end lost 0 bases, and 7 bases lay between the germline ends. The CDR3 covers 15 residues. CDR3 protein: CASSSLVSYNSPLHF. DNA for the CDR3: TGTGCCAGCAGTTCCCTCGTCTCCTATAATTCACCCCTCCACTTT.

The DNA of the CDR3 is TGTGCAAGTCGCTTAGGGGACAGGGAATTTTTGTTGCACGGCTACACCTTC. As protein: CASRLGDREFLLHGYTF. J is TRBJ1-2 and V is TRBV12-2; the D call of TRBD1 is as the table states it, not checked on the DNA. TRBV12-2 is a pseudogene segment. The CDR3 extends over 17 amino acids.

As DNA, the CDR3 is TGTGCCAGCAGCTCAGGGGCGAGGAATGAGCAGTTCTTC. Translation gives CASSSGARNEQFF. The rearrangement uses TRBV7-8 and TRBJ2-1; D might be TRBD1 (6 bases). V was trimmed by 4 bases and J by 7 bases, leaving 11 bases between them. CDR1 and CDR2 from the germline V gene are SGHVS and FQNEAQ. This CDR3 is built from 13 residues.

On this clone itself: The germline gene is not matched at one end of the junction; a read error may be the cause. V is TRBV5-1 and J is TRBJ2-3; tentatively, D is TRBD2 (6 bases). This CDR3 is 15 amino acids long. The V gene's germline CDR1 is SGHRS and CDR2 YFSETQ. The CDR3 region has the DNA TGCGCCAGCAGATTGGGGGGAGTTAAAACAGATACGCAGTATTTT. It encodes CASRLGGVKTDTQYF.

The chain couples TRBV6-5 to TRBJ1-5; no clear D. The CDR3 has 13 amino acids. Germline V gene sequence: CDR1 MNHEY, CDR2 SVGAGI. V dropped 6 bases and J dropped 4 bases, with 10 bases sitting between them. The DNA for the CDR3 is TGTGCCAGCAGCCCCGACGGGAATCAGCCCCAGCATTTT. This codes for CASSPDGNQPQHF.

DNA of the CDR3: TGTGCCAGCAGCTTGACCAGAACCTATGAGCAGTTCTTC. Residues: CASSLTRTYEQFF. The chain links TRBV5-5 to TRBJ2-1; D gene unclear. V was trimmed by 1 base and J by 8 bases, leaving 10 bases between them. CDR3 length: 13 residues. The germline V gene has CDR1 SGHKS and CDR2 YYEKEE (reference sequence).

The J gene is TRBJ2-3, the V gene TRBV18; 7 bases fit TRBD1. Trimming took 4 bases from V and 4 from J; bases not matched to a gene: 2. Germline V gene sequence: CDR1 KGHSH, CDR2 LQKENI. The CDR3 has 13 amino acids. The CDR3: CASSRQGPDTQYF. For the CDR3, the DNA is TGTGCCAGCTCACGACAGGGCCCAGATACGCAGTATTTT.

The chain couples TRBV2 to TRBJ2-3; 7 positions agree with TRBD1. CDR1 and CDR2 (germline): SNHLY, FYNNEI. The CDR3 spans 14 residues. V shed 6 bases, J shed 3 bases, and the junction held 6 bases outside the gene matches. The CDR3 DNA reads TGTGCCAGCAGGGCCCAGACAGGGACAGATACGCAGTATTTT. Amino acids: CASRAQTGTDTQYF.

The chain links TRBV4-2 to TRBJ1-5; no clear D gene. CDR3 length: 15 amino acids. CDR1 and CDR2 from the germline V gene are LGHNA and YNFKEQ. The V end was cut by 3 bases, the J end by 7 bases, with 16 bases between. CDR3 DNA sequence: TGTGCCAGCAGCCAGGTCTTCGGGGAGGACCAGCCCCAGCATTTT. Amino acid sequence: CASSQVFGEDQPQHF.

In nucleotides, the CDR3 is TGTGCCAGTAGCCCCTTGGACAGTTTGAAGACCCAGTACTTC. Protein sequence: CASSPLDSLKTQYF. The chain has TRBV19 and TRBJ2-5, with D possibly TRBD1 on 6 matching bases. Germline-derived CDR1 and CDR2 are LNHDA and SQIVND (reference sequence). The CDR3 sequence is 14 residues long. V gave up 6 bases and J gave up 6 bases, with 17 bases separating them. The variable domain in full, completed from reference TRBV19 and TRBJ2-5, reads DGGITQSPKYLFRKEGQNVTLSCEQNLNHDAMYWYRQDPGQGLRLIYYSQIVNDFQKGDIAEGYSVSREKKESFPLTVTSAQKNPTAFYLCASSPLDSLKTQYFGPGTRLLVL.

The rearrangement uses TRBV9 and TRBJ2-6, with a weak D call TRBD1 (5 bases). Looked up from germline, CDR1 is SGDLS and CDR2 is YYNGEE. Between the trimmed V and J ends, which lost 4 bases and 1 base, there was a span of 6 bases. The CDR3 is 14 amino acids. The CDR3 spells CASSRTSGANVLTF. CDR3 DNA sequence: TGTGCCAGCAGCCGGACATCTGGGGCCAACGTCCTGACTTTC.